The entry below gives a single TCR beta chain sequence along with its context. Its specificity is not known. Germline lookup yields CDR1 LGHNT and CDR2 FRNRAP. The CDR3 contains 14 residues. V lost 5 bases and J lost 5; bases outside the gene matches: 6. Clones were read by immunoSEQ multiplex PCR, and TCRdb kept only the in-frame ones, dropping some. The table has roughly 76,000 clones, 94% seen once. The donors belonged to the roughly 120-subject validation cohort, separate from the roughly 650-subject first cohort. The data derive from a study of cytomegalovirus exposure and HLA in healthy donors. Study findings and constraints: Some public TCRs appeared in many individuals, while most sequences were rare. Confirmation was obtained in vitro that three CMV-associated chains are specific for CMV antigens. The tendency of first-cohort TCR clusters to co-occur in the 120 or so validation repertoires was the finding of a later analysis.

The receptor was isolated from a man aged 18 to 30 in good health and CMV-seropositive. What was sequenced was PBMCs. The rearrangement joins TRBV12-5 to TRBJ1-2, with TRBD1 identical over 9 bases. DNA for the CDR3: TGTGCTAGTGGTCTCGGACAGGGGATATATGGCTACACCTTC. It codes for CASGLGQGIYGYTF.